The 12 T cell receptor beta chains presented below share a single source sample, sequenced in a study of T cell responses to AZD1222 COVID-19 vaccine. TCRdb's copy holds only in-frame clones and misses some; the assay was immunoSEQ multiplex PCR. This table holds more than 250,000 clones, 90% to 95% found once. The material was peripheral blood, obtained on day 0 of AZD1222 vaccination. These receptors all come from an adult in good health.

The DNA for the CDR3 is TGTGCCAGCAGTTTACCCAATTCACCCCTCCACTTT. It is translated as CASSLPNSPLHF. The chain is built from TRBV12-3 or TRBV12-4 and TRBJ1-6; D ambiguous. This CDR3 has 12 residues. V shed 2 bases and J shed 7 bases, with 3 bases lying between them.

The V call is TRBV12-3 or TRBV12-4, the J call TRBJ1-2; D is unresolved. The V gene lost 1 base and the J gene lost 8 bases, with 5 bases spanning the gap. The CDR3 contains 11 residues. The CDR3 DNA is TGTGCCAGCAGTTTAGGTACCGGCTACACCTTC. This translates into CASSLGTGYTF.

This clone was observed a single time. This CDR3 is CAWNPPSGRAGFDEQYF. Here the CDR3 DNA reads TGTGCCTGGAACCCCCCTAGCGGGAGGGCCGGGTTTGACGAGCAGTACTTC. The chain links TRBV30 to TRBJ2-7, with TRBD2 identical over 12 bases. V dropped 4 bases and J dropped 5; count of bases not matched to a gene: 15. This CDR3 region has 17 residues. The germline gives CDR1 GTSNPN, CDR2 SVGIG (reference sequence).

The J gene is TRBJ2-1, the V gene TRBV7-9; no reliable D call. The CDR3 is made up of 10 amino acids. The V gene's germline CDR1 is SEHNR and CDR2 FQNEAQ (reference sequence). V gave up 2 bases and J gave up 9 bases, with 2 bases separating them. CDR3 DNA: TGTGCCAGCAGCTTAAGTGAGCAGTTCTTC. Translating it yields CASSLSEQFF.

V and J are TRBV27 and TRBJ2-7; D is uncertain. The CDR3 contains 12 residues. With 3 bases removed from V and 5 bases from J, the gap between germline ends came to 8 bases. CDR1 MNHEY and CDR2 SMNVEV come from the germline V gene (reference sequence). DNA for the CDR3: TGTGCCAGCAGTTTTACGATGGACGAGCAGTACTTC. Protein product: CASSFTMDEQYF.

The J gene is TRBJ2-5, the V gene TRBV7-8; 9 bases line up with TRBD2. The CDR3 contains 20 residues. Germline CDR1 SGHVS, CDR2 FQNEAQ. V lost 2 bases to trimming and J lost 1 base; unmatched junction nucleotides: 17. CDR3 DNA: TGTGCCAGCAGCTTAACCCCCCGCGCCCGGAGGACTAGCGCCCAAGAGACCCAGTACTTC. Translating it yields CASSLTPRARRTSAQETQYF.

The rearrangement joins TRBV7-2 to TRBJ2-5; possible D gene TRBD2, 5 bases. V was clipped by 5 bases and J by 3 bases, with 10 bases between them. This CDR3 is 13 amino acids long. Germline V lookup: CDR1 SGHTA, CDR2 FQGNSA. Written as DNA, the CDR3 is TGTGCCAGCAGCACCCCCGGGAAAGAGACCCAGTACTTC. This gives the protein CASSTPGKETQYF.

V is TRBV14 and J is TRBJ2-7; tentatively, D is TRBD1 or TRBD2 (6 bases each). This CDR3 has 14 residues. Trimming cost V 1 base and J 12 bases, with 19 bases left between them. The V gene's germline CDR1 is SGHDN and CDR2 FVKESK. The CDR3, as DNA: TGTGCCAGCAGCCAAGCTATATTAGGAGGGGGGACGTACTTC. Translation: CASSQAILGGGTYF.

The chain uses TRBV6-5 and TRBJ2-7, with D uncertain. Between the trimmed V and J ends, which lost 3 bases and 4 bases, there was a span of 16 bases. Germline CDR1 reads MNHEY; CDR2 reads SVGAGI. The CDR3 is 15 amino acids. The CDR3 DNA is TGTGCCAGCAGTTATCGACTCGGGTGGGATTACGAGCAGTACTTC. It specifies CASSYRLGWDYEQYF.

The chain links TRBV5-1 to TRBJ2-7; no clear D gene. The CDR3 has 15 amino acids. V dropped 3 bases and J dropped 1 base, with 14 bases sitting between them. From germline, CDR1 is SGHRS and CDR2 YFSETQ. CDR3 coding DNA: TGCGCCAGCAGCTGGCGGAGTCCGCAATCCTACGAGCAGTACTTC. It yields the protein CASSWRSPQSYEQYF. The full variable domain, in which reference TRBV5-1 and TRBJ2-7 provide the parts outside the CDR3, is KAGVTQTPRYLIKTRGQQVTLSCSPISGHRSVSWYQQTPGQGLQFLFEYFSETQRNKGNFPGRFSGRQFSNSRSEMNVSTLELGDSALYLCASSWRSPQSYEQYFGPGTRLTVT.

The chain has TRBV9 and TRBJ2-7; TRBD1 is a possible D gene (6 bases). V dropped 4 bases and J dropped 3 bases, with 20 bases sitting between them. The CDR3 loop spans 16 amino acids. In germline, CDR1 is SGDLS, CDR2 YYNGEE. CDR3 DNA: TGTGCCAGCAGCCACGGGACATCAGGAGAGAGCTACGAGCAGTACTTC. Translation: CASSHGTSGESYEQYF.

V and J are TRBV10-3 and TRBJ1-1, with D possibly TRBD1 on 5 matching bases. The V end was cut by 5 bases, the J end by 1 base, with 11 bases between. CDR3 length: 14 amino acids. Germline V lookup: CDR1 ENHRY, CDR2 SYGVKD. CDR3: CAISRDGWNTEAFF. The CDR3 nucleotides are TGTGCCATCAGTCGGGACGGATGGAACACTGAAGCTTTCTTT.